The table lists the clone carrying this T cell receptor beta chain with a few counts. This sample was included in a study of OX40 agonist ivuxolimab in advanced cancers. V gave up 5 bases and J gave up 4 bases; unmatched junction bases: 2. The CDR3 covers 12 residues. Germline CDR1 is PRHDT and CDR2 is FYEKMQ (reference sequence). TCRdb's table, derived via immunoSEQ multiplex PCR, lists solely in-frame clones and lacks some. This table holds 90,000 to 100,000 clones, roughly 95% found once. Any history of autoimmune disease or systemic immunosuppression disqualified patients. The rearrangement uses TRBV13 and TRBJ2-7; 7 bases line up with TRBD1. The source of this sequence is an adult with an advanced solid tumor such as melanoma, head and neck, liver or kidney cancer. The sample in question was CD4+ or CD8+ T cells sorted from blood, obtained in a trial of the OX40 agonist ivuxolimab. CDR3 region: CASSQQGYEQYF. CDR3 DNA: TGTGCCAGCAGCCAACAGGGGTACGAGCAGTACTTC.